This T cell receptor beta chain emerged from a study of control samples from healthy donors and cancer patients. In germline, CDR1 is SGHVS, CDR2 FQNEAQ. V was clipped by 5 bases and J by 0 bases, with 4 bases between them. The CDR3 is 12 residues long. Only in-frame clones appear in the TCRdb table, and some are missing; sequencing was by immunoSEQ multiplex PCR. The sample contains some 140,000 clones, roughly 92% of which appear only once. This clone was recorded once. This TCR was sampled from a man younger than 40 in good health. The specimen sequenced was blood. The V gene is TRBV7-8, the J gene TRBJ2-5; no definite D call. The CDR3 region is CASSPHQETQYF. The DNA of the CDR3 is TGTGCCAGCAGCCCTCACCAAGAGACCCAGTACTTC. Looking up the rest from reference TRBV7-8 and TRBJ2-5 gives the full variable domain: GAGVSQSPRYKVAKRGQDVALRCDPISGHVSLFWYQQALGQGPEFLTYFQNEAQLDKSGLPSDRFFAERPEGSVSTLKIQRTQQEDSAVYLCASSPHQETQYFGPGTRLLVL.